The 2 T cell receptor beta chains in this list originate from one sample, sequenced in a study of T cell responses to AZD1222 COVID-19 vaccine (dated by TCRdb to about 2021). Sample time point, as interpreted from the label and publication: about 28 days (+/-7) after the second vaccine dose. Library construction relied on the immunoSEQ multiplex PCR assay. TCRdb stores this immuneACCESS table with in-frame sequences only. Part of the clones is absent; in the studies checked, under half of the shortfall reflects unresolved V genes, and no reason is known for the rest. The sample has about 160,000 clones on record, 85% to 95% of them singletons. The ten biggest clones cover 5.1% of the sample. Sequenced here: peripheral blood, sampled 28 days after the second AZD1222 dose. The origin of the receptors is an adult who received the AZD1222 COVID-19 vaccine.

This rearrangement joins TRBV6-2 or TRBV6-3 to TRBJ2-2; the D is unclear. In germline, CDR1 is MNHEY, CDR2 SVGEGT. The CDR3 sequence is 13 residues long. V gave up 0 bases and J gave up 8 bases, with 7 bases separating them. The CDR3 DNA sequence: TGTGCCAGCAGTTACTCGAGTCAGGGGGAGCTGTTTTTT. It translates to CASSYSSQGELFF.

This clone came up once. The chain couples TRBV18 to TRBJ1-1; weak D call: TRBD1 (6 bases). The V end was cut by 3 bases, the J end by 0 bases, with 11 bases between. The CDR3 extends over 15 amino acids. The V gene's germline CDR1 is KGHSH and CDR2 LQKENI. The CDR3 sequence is CASSPLTGLNTEAFF. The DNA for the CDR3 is TGTGCCAGCTCACCTCTCACAGGGCTGAACACTGAAGCTTTCTTT.